Included here is one T cell receptor beta chain sequence, with context. The sample comes from a study of blood T cell repertoires in COVID-19. Across the study: The United States, Italy and Spain supplied acute and convalescent COVID-19 samples. The cDNA or gDNA used as material had been derived from T cells, B-cell-depleted T cells, or PBMCs.

Germline V gene sequence: CDR1 LNHNV, CDR2 YYDKDF (reference sequence). This CDR3 is 16 amino acids long. With 0 bases clipped from V and 6 bases from J, the junction kept 5 bases outside the gene matches. How the authors handled the data: Quantification of nucleated cells was approximated via reference gene primer amplification. Assay: immunoSEQ multiplex PCR; the TCRdb copy retains only in-frame clones and omits some. V and J calls and clone size are those listed in that table; D and trimming were worked out from the DNA. This sample has about 250,000 clones, with more than 70% found just once. The sample comprised peripheral blood. The chain uses TRBV15 and TRBJ2-3; 11 nucleotides agree with TRBD2. This sequence was found in a man older than 75 with acute or convalescent COVID-19. The CDR3 is CATSRELAGVADTQYF. The CDR3 bases are TGTGCCACCAGCAGAGAACTAGCGGGAGTTGCTGATACGCAGTATTTT.